This TCR beta chain was profiled in a study of blood T cell repertoires in COVID-19. About the study: Spain, Italy and the United States supplied samples that represented acute and convalescent COVID-19. T cells, B-cell-depleted T cells, or PBMCs provided the cDNA or gDNA that served as material.

Some clones are missing from TCRdb's copy, which holds only in-frame ones; the method was immunoSEQ multiplex PCR. The table includes 95,000 to 150,000 clones, under 90% detected once. Specimen: peripheral blood. The source of this sequence is a woman aged 70 to 79 with acute or convalescent COVID-19.

Here the CDR3 DNA reads TGTGCCAGCAGCTCACGACGGGACACCGGGGAGCTGTTTTTT. Translated: CASSSRRDTGELFF. The chain uses TRBV11-3 and TRBJ2-2; unclear D gene. CDR3 length equals 14 residues. Looked up from germline, CDR1 is SGHNT and CDR2 is YENEEA. Trimming left V 4 bases short and J 3 bases short, with 9 bases between.